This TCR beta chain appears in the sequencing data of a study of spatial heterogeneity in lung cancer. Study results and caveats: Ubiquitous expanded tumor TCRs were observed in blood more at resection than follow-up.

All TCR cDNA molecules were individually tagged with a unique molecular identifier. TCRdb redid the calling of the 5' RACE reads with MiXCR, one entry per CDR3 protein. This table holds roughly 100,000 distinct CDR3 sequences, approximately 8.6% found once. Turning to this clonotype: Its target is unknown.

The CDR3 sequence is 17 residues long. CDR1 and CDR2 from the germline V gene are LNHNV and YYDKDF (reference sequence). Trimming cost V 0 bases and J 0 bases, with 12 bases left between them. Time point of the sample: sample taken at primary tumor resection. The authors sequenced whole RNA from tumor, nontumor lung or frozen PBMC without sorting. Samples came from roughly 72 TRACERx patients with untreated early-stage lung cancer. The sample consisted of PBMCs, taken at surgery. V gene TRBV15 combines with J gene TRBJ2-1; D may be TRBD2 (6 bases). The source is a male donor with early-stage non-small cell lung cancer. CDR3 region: CATSRDLAPSSYNEQFF. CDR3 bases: TGTGCCACCAGCAGAGATCTAGCGCCTAGCTCCTACAATGAGCAGTTCTTC.